This T cell receptor beta chain was identified in a study of tumor-infiltrating lymphocytes in localized non-small cell lung cancer. Here immunoSEQ multiplex PCR was the method, and the copy in TCRdb shows in-frame clones only, minus some. The sample holds roughly 10,000 clones, under 80% seen once. CDR3 length: 15 amino acids. Germline CDR1 reads SGHAT; CDR2 reads FQNNGV. V lost 2 bases to trimming and J lost 7 bases, with 15 bases between them. The receptor's source is a human donor with non-small cell lung cancer. The chain combines TRBV11-2 with TRBJ1-5, with TRBD1 as a possible D gene (5 bases). Sequenced material: uninvolved lung tissue not adjacent to the tumor. The CDR3 DNA reads as TGTGCCAGCAGCTTATCGACAGTACGGGGGCAGCCCCAGCATTTT. It specifies CASSLSTVRGQPQHF.